The 24 T cell receptor beta chains below all came from one sample that was sequenced in a study of cytomegalovirus exposure and HLA in healthy donors (dated by TCRdb to 2016 to 2017). Library method: the immunoSEQ multiplex PCR assay. For the multiplex PCR, a mixture combining 60 forward primers for TCR Vbeta segments and 13 reverse primers for TCR Jbeta segments was used. Entries here come from immuneACCESS through TCRdb and include only in-frame sequences with V and J called. Some clones fail to appear in such tables; in the studies checked, an unresolved V gene covers under half of the shortfall, and the cause of the remainder is unknown. In this sample the table shows some 41,000 clones, around 68% of which occur a single time. The ten largest account for 3% to 4.5% of the sample. Material for sequencing was PBMCs. Source of these receptors: a man aged 35 to 55 in good health and CMV-seronegative.

This rearrangement joins TRBV20-1 to TRBJ1-4, with no clear D. Trimming shortened V by 5 bases and J by 7 bases, and 8 bases separated the two germline ends. Germline V gives CDR1 DFQATT, CDR2 SNEGSKA (reference sequence). The CDR3 runs 11 residues. The CDR3 reads CSAEGPEKLFF. CDR3 DNA sequence: TGCAGTGCTGAGGGCCCTGAAAAACTGTTTTTT.

The rearrangement uses TRBV6-5 and TRBJ1-5, with D hard to call. Germline-derived CDR1 and CDR2 are MNHEY and SVGAGI. Deletions cut 6 bases from V and 3 bases from J, with 9 bases between. The CDR3 loop spans 13 amino acids. The CDR3 loop is CASRAVPNQPQHF. DNA for the CDR3: TGTGCCAGCAGGGCGGTCCCCAATCAGCCCCAGCATTTT.

The chain combines TRBV6-5 with TRBJ2-7; 8 bases are shared with TRBD2. From germline, CDR1 is MNHEY and CDR2 SVGAGI. The CDR3 extends over 13 amino acids. Unmatched junction bases numbered 3, after V lost 2 bases and J lost 6 bases. The CDR3 bases are TGTGCCAGCAGTTACAGTGCGGGGGGCGAGCAGTACTTC. This encodes CASSYSAGGEQYF.

V usage is TRBV4-1 and J usage is TRBJ2-7, with 9 bases aligning to TRBD2. This CDR3 has 18 residues. CDR1 MGHRA and CDR2 YSYEKL come from the germline V gene. J was trimmed by 2 bases and V by 0 bases; bases with no gene match: 11. The DNA for the CDR3 is TGCGCCAGCAGCCAAGAATCGCTAGCGGGGTTCGATACCTACGAGCAGTACTTC. Translation: CASSQESLAGFDTYEQYF.

The chain has TRBV4-2 and TRBJ1-5; a weak D match, TRBD1 (6 bases). CDR3 size: 15 residues. CDR1 LGHNA and CDR2 YNFKEQ come from the germline V gene. Trimming cost V 1 base and J 3 bases, with 10 bases left between them. CDR3 protein: CASSQGQENNQPQHF. Here the CDR3 DNA reads TGTGCCAGCAGCCAAGGACAGGAAAACAATCAGCCCCAGCATTTT.

V gene TRBV21-1 combines with J gene TRBJ2-7; the table's TRBD2 call for D was not verified on the DNA. TRBV21-1 is a recognized pseudogene. The CDR3 totals 15 residues. As DNA, the CDR3 is TGTGCCAGCAGCCCGGGGGGGGGCTTAATCTACGAGCAGTACTTC. Protein: CASSPGGGLIYEQYF.

The chain employs TRBV4-1 and TRBJ2-7, with TRBD2 as a possible D gene (5 bases). Germline CDR1 is MGHRA and CDR2 is YSYEKL. The CDR3 is 15 residues long. V gave up 4 bases and J gave up 3 bases, with 16 bases separating them. CDR3 nucleotide sequence: TGCGCCAGCAGCCCCACAACCGGGAAGCACTACGAGCAGTACTTC. Translating it yields CASSPTTGKHYEQYF.

This clone came up a few times. V and J are TRBV6-5 and TRBJ1-3; 7 bases are shared with TRBD1. This CDR3 region has 14 residues. Germline V gives CDR1 MNHEY, CDR2 SVGAGI. J gave up 4 bases and V 5 bases, and 5 bases lay outside the gene matches. The CDR3 region is CASSQSGQGNTIYF. CDR3 coding DNA: TGTGCCAGCAGTCAATCGGGACAGGGAAACACCATATATTTT.

The chain has TRBV7-9 and TRBJ1-2; TRBD1 matches 11 bases. Per the germline V gene, CDR1 is SEHNR and CDR2 is FQNEAQ (reference sequence). After removal of 0 bases from V and 14 bases from J, the junction contained 5 bases not matched to a gene. The CDR3 is made up of 13 amino acids. The CDR3, as DNA: TGTGCCAGCAGCTTAGCCGGGACAGGGGGGAAAACCTTC. Translation: CASSLAGTGGKTF. Drawing the rest from reference TRBV7-9 and TRBJ1-2, the complete variable domain is DTGVSQNPRHKITKRGQNVTFRCDPISEHNRLYWYRQTLGQGPEFLTYFQNEAQLEKSRLLSDRFSAERPKGSFSTLEIQRTEQGDSAMYLCASSLAGTGGKTFGSGTRLTVV.

This clone came up a few times. The chain uses TRBV20-1 and TRBJ1-1; D may be TRBD1 (6 bases). This CDR3 region has 11 residues. The V and J ends lost 3 bases and 11 bases respectively, with 13 bases between them. The germline V gene has CDR1 DFQATT and CDR2 SNEGSKA (reference sequence). The CDR3 spells CSARTGHRAFF. CDR3 coding DNA: TGCAGTGCTAGGACGGGACATAGGGCTTTCTTT.

By sample fraction, this clone is medium-sized. CDR3 DNA sequence: TGTGCCAGCACTTTCGGAGACACCATATATTTT. Protein: CASTFGDTIYF. The rearrangement links TRBV6-6 to TRBJ1-3; D not resolved. CDR1 and CDR2 from the germline V gene are MNHNY and SVGAGI (reference sequence). Trimming stripped 7 bases from V and 8 bases from J, with 9 bases between. The CDR3 is made up of 11 amino acids.

This rearrangement joins TRBV12-5 to TRBJ2-1; D gene uncertain. Trimming took 5 bases from V and 9 from J, leaving 11 bases between them. The length of the CDR3 is 12 residues. Per the germline V gene, CDR1 is LGHNT and CDR2 is FRNRAP. The CDR3 bases are TGTGCTAGTGGTCTGGGGTCCAGTGAGCAGTTCTTC. Translated: CASGLGSSEQFF.

The V call is TRBV2, the J call TRBJ1-4; D possibly corresponds to TRBD1 (5 bases). CDR1 and CDR2 (germline): SNHLY, FYNNEI. Deletions cut 7 bases from V and 11 bases from J, with 11 bases between. The CDR3 contains 11 residues. The CDR3 loop reads CASTPGPKLFF. Here the CDR3 DNA reads TGTGCCAGCACCCCAGGGCCTAAACTGTTTTTT.

This clone was recorded a few times. The rearrangement joins TRBV4-2 to TRBJ2-3; 12 bases match TRBD2. Trimming at V came to 4 bases and at J to 3 bases, leaving 5 bases not matched to a gene. The V gene's germline CDR1 is LGHNA and CDR2 YNFKEQ. CDR3 length: 16 amino acids. Here the CDR3 DNA reads TGTGCCAGCAGCCGGGGACTAGCGGGCTATACAGATACGCAGTATTTT. Its protein is CASSRGLAGYTDTQYF.

The V call is TRBV7-8, the J call TRBJ2-2; TRBD2 might be the D (6 bases). The V end lost 5 bases, the J end lost 6 bases, and 19 bases lay between the germline ends. The CDR3 contains 16 residues. Per the germline V gene, CDR1 is SGHVS and CDR2 is FQNEAQ. The CDR3 loop reads CASSHPLAIPPGELFF. CDR3 nucleotides: TGTGCCAGCAGCCACCCTCTAGCGATCCCCCCCGGGGAGCTGTTTTTT.

This clone was seen a few times. V gene TRBV7-9 combines with J gene TRBJ2-2, with 8 nucleotides matching TRBD1. Germline trimming cut 5 bases from V and 5 bases from J; bases unmatched to any gene: 7. CDR1 is SEHNR, CDR2 FQNEAQ, per germline (reference sequence). The CDR3 sequence is 15 residues long. CDR3 sequence (DNA): TGTGCCAGCAGCCCCGGACAGGGTGGTACCGGGGAGCTGTTTTTT. It specifies CASSPGQGGTGELFF.

This clone was found a few times. This rearrangement joins TRBV28 to TRBJ1-5; D is perhaps TRBD1 (5 bases). Per germline, CDR1 MDHEN and CDR2 SYDVKM. V was clipped by 9 bases and J by 0 bases, with 12 bases between them. The CDR3 totals 14 residues. The CDR3 DNA follows: TGTGCCAGTACAGGCGGGAATAGCAATCAGCCCCAGCATTTT. Amino acids: CASTGGNSNQPQHF.

The rearrangement joins TRBV30 to TRBJ1-1; possible D gene TRBD1, 6 bases. Germline CDR1 is GTSNPN and CDR2 is SVGIG (reference sequence). Trimming took off 4 bases at V and 2 bases at J, with 11 bases between the two ends. The length of the CDR3 is 13 residues. The CDR3 sequence is CAWTTGDNTEAFF. CDR3 DNA: TGTGCCTGGACGACAGGCGATAACACTGAAGCTTTCTTT.

This clone has more than one count but fewer than ten. The chain employs TRBV9 and TRBJ2-7, with 11 bases identical to TRBD1. This CDR3 has 15 amino acids. Germline values: CDR1 SGDLS, CDR2 YYNGEE. V trimming: 3 bases; J trimming: 2 bases; junction bases outside the gene matches: 4. The CDR3 DNA sequence: TGTGCCAGCAGCGCTCCGGGACAGGGGGCCTACGAGCAGTACTTC. The encoded protein is CASSAPGQGAYEQYF.

The chain is built from TRBV25-1 and TRBJ2-7; D gene ambiguous. Germline loops: CDR1 MGHDK, CDR2 SYGVNS. Trimming removed 4 bases at V and 1 base at J, with 5 bases between. This CDR3 spans 12 amino acids. CDR3 amino acids: CASSGRSYEQYF. The CDR3 nucleotides read TGTGCCAGCAGTGGCCGGTCCTACGAGCAGTACTTC.

The chain recombines TRBV29-1 with TRBJ2-1; D may be TRBD1 (6 bases). In germline, CDR1 is SQVTM, CDR2 ANQGSEA. The CDR3 consists of 12 residues. V lost 6 bases to trimming and J lost 6 bases, with 12 bases between them. CDR3 region: CSVKQGPNEQFF. CDR3 DNA sequence: TGCAGCGTAAAACAGGGCCCCAATGAGCAGTTCTTC.

The chain combines TRBV30 with TRBJ2-2; D might be TRBD1 (6 bases). Germline values: CDR1 GTSNPN, CDR2 SVGIG (reference sequence). V was trimmed by 1 base and J by 0 bases, leaving 12 bases between them. The CDR3 extends over 16 amino acids. In DNA, the CDR3 is TGTGCCTGGAGTGAGGACAGCCCCGCGAACACCGGGGAGCTGTTTTTT. Translating it yields CAWSEDSPANTGELFF.

The J gene is TRBJ2-7, the V gene TRBV6-1, with no clear D. V lost 7 bases, J lost 2 bases, and 9 bases lay in between. CDR3 size: 12 residues. Germline V gene sequence: CDR1 MNHNS, CDR2 SASEGT. Here the CDR3 DNA reads TGTGCCAGCAAGCCTGAAACCTACGAGCAGTACTTC. Protein: CASKPETYEQYF.

This clone was found once. The genes are TRBV4-1 and TRBJ1-4, with D possibly TRBD1 on 5 matching bases. This CDR3 region has 13 residues. Germline V gene sequence: CDR1 MGHRA, CDR2 YSYEKL. The V end lost 1 base, the J end lost 8 bases, and 8 bases lay between the germline ends. The CDR3 protein is CASSQAGGEKLFF. As DNA, the CDR3 is TGCGCCAGCAGCCAAGCGGGGGGAGAAAAACTGTTTTTT.